The 26 T cell receptor beta chains below all came from one sample that was sequenced in a study of T cell responses to AZD1222 COVID-19 vaccine (dated by TCRdb to the early 2020s). Library prep was done by the immunoSEQ multiplex PCR assay. TCRdb took this table from immuneACCESS and kept in-frame rearrangements with V and J called. Such tables lack part of the clones; where checked against another copy, unresolved V genes explain under half of the gap, and the rest is unexplained. This sample comprises more than 90,000 clones, roughly 90% of them detected only once. The ten largest clones capture about 7.4% of the sample. The label giving this sample's time point can be read as: about 28 days (+/-7) after the second vaccine dose. Sequenced here: peripheral blood, sampled 28 days after the second AZD1222 dose. These receptors were obtained from an adult who received the AZD1222 COVID-19 vaccine.

The J gene is TRBJ2-5, the V gene TRBV24-1; TRBD2 is a possible D gene (5 bases). CDR3 size: 13 residues. CDR1 and CDR2 (germline): KGHDR, SFDVKD. V was shortened by 0 bases and J by 4 bases, with 5 bases between the two germline ends. The CDR3 protein is CATSDLEGETQYF. The CDR3 nucleotides read TGTGCCACCAGTGATTTGGAGGGAGAGACCCAGTACTTC.

This clone showed up just a few times. V gene TRBV25-1 combines with J gene TRBJ2-7; D might be TRBD1 (6 bases). The V end was cut by 1 base, the J end by 3 bases, with 13 bases between. In germline, CDR1 is MGHDK, CDR2 SYGVNS. The CDR3 loop spans 15 amino acids. CDR3 DNA sequence: TGTGCCAGCAGTGAATCCGGGACACTTTACTACGAGCAGTACTTC. Translation: CASSESGTLYYEQYF.

V is TRBV19 and J is TRBJ2-3; 9 bases agree with TRBD1. Germline values: CDR1 LNHDA, CDR2 SQIVND (reference sequence). V shed 4 bases and J 14 bases; nucleotides not matched to a gene: 10. CDR3 length: 13 amino acids. The CDR3 DNA sequence: TGTGCCAGTAGTACCAACCGGGACAGGGAAAGGTATTTT. This translates into CASSTNRDRERYF.

The chain uses TRBV7-6 and TRBJ1-1, with no clear D. From germline, CDR1 is SGHVS and CDR2 FNYEAQ. The length of the CDR3 is 13 residues. Trimming stripped 3 bases from V and 1 base from J, with 6 bases between. The CDR3 protein is CASSLYGNTEAFF. The CDR3 DNA sequence: TGTGCCAGCAGCTTGTACGGGAACACTGAAGCTTTCTTT.

The chain couples TRBV18 to TRBJ2-7; TRBD2 agrees at 9 bases. Germline V gene lookup returns CDR1 KGHSH and CDR2 LQKENI. V lost 2 bases to trimming and J lost 5 bases; unmatched junction nucleotides: 7. The CDR3 consists of 15 residues. The CDR3 bases are TGTGCCAGCTCACCAGGGAGCGGGAGGCCCGACGAGCAGTACTTC. It translates to CASSPGSGRPDEQYF.

V usage is TRBV27 and J usage is TRBJ2-5; the match to TRBD1 covers 10 bases. Trimming removed 4 bases from V and 5 bases from J; junction bases left unmatched: 10. The CDR3 extends over 16 amino acids. In germline, CDR1 is MNHEY, CDR2 SMNVEV (reference sequence). The CDR3 coding sequence is TGTGCCAGCAGTTCCCCCCTCCGGGACAGGGGCGAGACCCAGTACTTC. Protein: CASSSPLRDRGETQYF.

The V call is TRBV19, the J call TRBJ1-5; D gene unclear. The V gene's germline CDR1 is LNHDA and CDR2 SQIVND (reference sequence). Trimming stripped 3 bases from V and 0 bases from J, with 18 bases between. The CDR3 runs 18 residues. CDR3 in amino acids: CASSIGRGGGFSNQPQHF. CDR3 DNA sequence: TGTGCCAGTAGTATCGGTCGGGGAGGCGGGTTTAGCAATCAGCCCCAGCATTTT.

V is TRBV13 and J is TRBJ2-7, with 11 bases aligning to TRBD2. Trimming removed 5 bases from V and 2 bases from J; junction bases left unmatched: 5. The germline V gene encodes CDR1 PRHDT and CDR2 FYEKMQ (reference sequence). The CDR3 totals 15 residues. The CDR3 sequence is CASSPGLAEAYEQYF. CDR3 DNA: TGTGCCAGCAGCCCGGGACTAGCGGAGGCCTACGAGCAGTACTTC.

The chain carries TRBV28 and TRBJ1-1; perhaps TRBD1 as D (5 bases). Germline V gene data show CDR1 as MDHEN and CDR2 as SYDVKM. V was cut by 4 bases and J by 5 bases, with 17 bases left in between. The CDR3 spans 15 residues. As DNA, the CDR3 is TGTGCCAGCAGTTCGCCTCGAGGAGGGGAGACTGAAGCTTTCTTT. It is translated as CASSSPRGGETEAFF.

This chain connects TRBV6-5 to TRBJ1-6; 7 bases are a match to TRBD1. V shed 7 bases and J 9 bases; nucleotides not matched to a gene: 6. The germline V gene encodes CDR1 MNHEY and CDR2 SVGAGI. CDR3 length equals 13 residues. The CDR3 is CASTRDRVSPLHF. CDR3 DNA sequence: TGTGCCAGCACTAGGGACAGAGTTTCACCCCTCCACTTT.

The rearrangement joins TRBV20-1 to TRBJ2-7; D uncertain. Trimming left V 6 bases short and J 5 bases short, with 8 bases between. The germline V gene has CDR1 DFQATT and CDR2 SNEGSKA (reference sequence). The CDR3 length is 10 residues. Here the CDR3 DNA reads TGCAGTGCCCGCAAAGACGAGCAGTACTTC. It yields the protein CSARKDEQYF.

The V and J genes are TRBV5-1 and TRBJ2-7; 7 bases map to TRBD1. Germline CDR1 is SGHRS and CDR2 is YFSETQ. Trimming cost V 5 bases and J 1 base; bases outside gene matches: 12. The CDR3 extends over 16 amino acids. For the CDR3, the DNA is TGCGCCAGCAGTTGGCTGACAGGGCAGGGATCCTACGAGCAGTACTTC. This codes for CASSWLTGQGSYEQYF.

For the CDR3, the DNA is TGTGCCAGCAGCTTAAGGGGCGGGCGATACACAGATACGCAGTATTTT. Its protein is CASSLRGGRYTDTQYF. V and J are TRBV7-3 and TRBJ2-3; the D gene could be TRBD1 or TRBD2 (5 bases each). Trimming took 1 base from V and 2 from J, leaving 13 bases between them. CDR3 size: 16 residues. Germline V CDR1 and CDR2: SGHTA, FQGTGA. Drawing the rest from reference TRBV7-3 and TRBJ2-3, the complete variable domain is GAGVSQTPSNKVTEKGKYVELRCDPISGHTALYWYRQSLGQGPEFLIYFQGTGAADDSGLPNDRFFAVRPEGSVSTLKIQRTERGDSAVYLCASSLRGGRYTDTQYFGPGTRLTVL.

The chain employs TRBV19 and TRBJ2-1; tentative D call: TRBD2 (6 bases). Per germline, CDR1 LNHDA and CDR2 SQIVND (reference sequence). V dropped 3 bases and J dropped 8 bases, with 14 bases sitting between them. The CDR3 spans 14 residues. CDR3 nucleotide sequence: TGTGCCAGTAGTATCGGCACGGGCGGGGATGAGCAGTTCTTC. Encoded protein: CASSIGTGGDEQFF.

Written as DNA, the CDR3 is TGTGCCAGCAGCCCACGTCCGGGACAGGGGAGGGAGACCCAGTACTTC. Its translation is CASSPRPGQGRETQYF. The chain links TRBV9 to TRBJ2-5; 10 nucleotides match TRBD1. Germline V gives CDR1 SGDLS, CDR2 YYNGEE. After removal of 4 bases from V and 5 bases from J, the junction contained 11 bases not matched to a gene. The CDR3 covers 16 residues.

The DNA of the CDR3 is TGTGCCAGCTCACCGAGGCCTAGCGTAAACAATGAGCAGTTCTTC. Its protein is CASSPRPSVNNEQFF. This rearrangement joins TRBV18 to TRBJ2-1, with TRBD2 as a possible D gene (6 bases). Germline CDR1 is KGHSH and CDR2 is LQKENI. The CDR3 is 15 residues long. The V end lost 3 bases, the J end lost 5 bases, and 14 bases lay between the germline ends. Looking up the rest from reference TRBV18 and TRBJ2-1 gives the full variable domain: NAGVMQNPRHLVRRRGQEARLRCSPMKGHSHVYWYRQLPEEGLKFMVYLQKENIIDESGMPKERFSAEFPKEGPSILRIQQVVRGDSAAYFCASSPRPSVNNEQFFGPGTRLTVL.

The V and J genes are TRBV7-9 and TRBJ2-4; the D gene is possibly TRBD2 (6 bases). V was clipped by 5 bases and J by 1 base, with 12 bases between them. Germline V gene lookup returns CDR1 SEHNR and CDR2 FQNEAQ (reference sequence). The length of the CDR3 is 15 residues. CDR3 sequence reads: CASSPLRGAKNIQYF. CDR3 DNA sequence: TGTGCCAGCAGCCCCTTACGGGGGGCCAAAAACATTCAGTACTTC.

The chain uses TRBV18 and TRBJ2-7; a possible D gene is TRBD2 (7 bases). Germline CDR1 and CDR2: KGHSH and LQKENI. Trimming removed 3 bases from V and 4 bases from J, with 10 bases in between. The CDR3 contains 13 residues. DNA for the CDR3: TGTGCCAGCTCACCGAGGGGGGGTTACGAGCAGTACTTC. The encoded protein is CASSPRGGYEQYF.

Worth noting for this clone: At one end the junction does not follow the germline gene, possibly because of a read error. The chain is built from TRBV18 and TRBJ2-3, with 10 nucleotides matching TRBD2. Germline CDR1 and CDR2: KGHSH and LQKENI. The CDR3 is 15 residues long. CDR3 DNA sequence: TGTGCCACCTCACTAGCGGGACAAAGCACAGATACGCAGTATTTT. Protein product: CATSLAGQSTDTQYF.

As concerns this clone: Distinct nucleotide sequences in the sample also encode this CDR3. CDR3 residues: CASSRDRGTDTQYF. The CDR3 DNA reads as TGTGCCAGCAGCCGGGACAGGGGCACAGATACGCAGTATTTT. The rearrangement links TRBV7-8 to TRBJ2-3, with TRBD1 identical over 9 bases. CDR1 is SGHVS, CDR2 FQNEAQ, per germline. The CDR3 contains 14 residues. J was trimmed by 1 base and V by 5 bases; bases with no gene match: 1.

The genes are TRBV4-2 and TRBJ1-1; 11 bases match TRBD1. Germline V gives CDR1 LGHNA, CDR2 YNFKEQ. The CDR3 contains 16 residues. Trimming at V came to 8 bases and at J to 1 base, leaving 9 bases not matched to a gene. The CDR3 is CASGWTGGGRNTEAFF. The CDR3, as DNA: TGTGCCAGCGGTTGGACAGGGGGCGGTCGGAACACTGAAGCTTTCTTT.

CDR3 DNA sequence: TGCGCCAGCAGTACTACCCCCCTCGGGACAGATAGCAATCAGCCCCAGCATTTT. It codes for CASSTTPLGTDSNQPQHF. The rearrangement links TRBV10-1 to TRBJ1-5; 7 nucleotides align to TRBD1. Germline lookup yields CDR1 WNHNN and CDR2 SYGVQD (reference sequence). The junction had 13 bases not matched to a gene; V was cut back by 5 bases and J by 0 bases. This CDR3 region has 18 residues.

This clone was found once. The chain is built from TRBV7-9 and TRBJ2-6; D is possibly TRBD1 (6 bases). Trimming took 2 bases from V and 2 from J, leaving 7 bases between them. Germline CDR1 reads SEHNR; CDR2 reads FQNEAQ (reference sequence). This CDR3 is 15 amino acids long. For the CDR3, the DNA is TGTGCCAGCAGCTTACAGGGGACTGGGGCCAACGTCCTGACTTTC. As protein: CASSLQGTGANVLTF.

V is TRBV7-9 and J is TRBJ2-1; the D call may be TRBD1 or TRBD2 (5 bases each). V lost 4 bases and J lost 4, with 11 bases in between. This CDR3 has 14 residues. Germline V gives CDR1 SEHNR, CDR2 FQNEAQ (reference sequence). The CDR3 here is CASSSGTEYNEQFF. CDR3 sequence (DNA): TGTGCCAGCAGCTCGGGGACCGAATACAATGAGCAGTTCTTC.

V usage is TRBV5-4 and J usage is TRBJ1-1, with TRBD1 matching over 8 bases. With 3 bases clipped from V and 1 base from J, the junction kept 5 bases outside the gene matches. The CDR3 length is 15 residues. Germline V gene data show CDR1 as SGHNT and CDR2 as YYREEE (reference sequence). CDR3 DNA sequence: TGTGCCAGCAGCTCCCCACAGGGGGGGAACACTGAAGCTTTCTTT. Encoded protein: CASSSPQGGNTEAFF.

There are a few counts of this clone. The V gene is TRBV4-1, the J gene TRBJ2-7; D is unclear. V was trimmed by 4 bases and J by 4 bases, leaving 17 bases between them. The CDR3 has 15 amino acids. CDR1 and CDR2 from the germline V gene are MGHRA and YSYEKL. CDR3 DNA: TGCGCCAGCAGCCTCCTCCAAACGAAGGGTTACGAGCAGTACTTC. Translating it yields CASSLLQTKGYEQYF.